This T cell receptor (beta chain) was obtained from a study of blood T cell repertoires in COVID-19. Background on the study: Acute and convalescent COVID-19 specimens originated in the United States, Italy and Spain. In each case, the material was cDNA or gDNA derived from T cells, B-cell-depleted T cells, or PBMCs.

Original methodology: Amplification with reference gene primers provided the estimates of nucleated cell counts. The data were produced by immunoSEQ multiplex PCR, yet TCRdb's version contains in-frame clones alone and is incomplete. V, J and clone size are taken as reported in that table, and D and trimming were inferred from the DNA itself. The sample consists of about 230,000 clones, about 85% of them appearing once. The CDR3 totals 12 residues. With 5 bases clipped from V and 4 bases from J, the junction kept 1 base outside the gene matches. Germline V gene lookup returns CDR1 SGHAT and CDR2 FQNNGV.

The sequence derives from a woman aged 80 or over with acute or convalescent COVID-19. The specimen was peripheral blood. The chain employs TRBV11-2 and TRBJ1-2, with 7 bases fitting TRBD1. CDR3 bases: TGTGCCAGCAGCCGGACAGGCTATGGCTACACCTTC. This translates into CASSRTGYGYTF.